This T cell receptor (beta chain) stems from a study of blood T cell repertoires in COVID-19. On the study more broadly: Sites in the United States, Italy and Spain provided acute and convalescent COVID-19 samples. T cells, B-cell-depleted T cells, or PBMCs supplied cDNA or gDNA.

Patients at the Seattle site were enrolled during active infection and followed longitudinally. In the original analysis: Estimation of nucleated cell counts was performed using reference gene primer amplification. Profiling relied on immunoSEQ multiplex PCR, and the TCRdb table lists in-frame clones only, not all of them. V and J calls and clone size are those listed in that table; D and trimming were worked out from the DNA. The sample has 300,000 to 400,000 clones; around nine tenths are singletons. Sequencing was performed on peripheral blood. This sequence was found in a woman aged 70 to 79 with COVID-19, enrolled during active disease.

The CDR3, as DNA: TGTGCCACCCGCGCCCGGGGGGATGGAAACACCATATATTTT. It yields the protein CATRARGDGNTIYF. This chain joins TRBV19 and TRBJ1-3, with TRBD1 as a possible D gene (5 bases). Germline lookup yields CDR1 LNHDA and CDR2 SQIVND (reference sequence). Trimming took off 10 bases at V and 3 bases at J, with 16 bases between the two ends. This CDR3 is built from 14 residues.